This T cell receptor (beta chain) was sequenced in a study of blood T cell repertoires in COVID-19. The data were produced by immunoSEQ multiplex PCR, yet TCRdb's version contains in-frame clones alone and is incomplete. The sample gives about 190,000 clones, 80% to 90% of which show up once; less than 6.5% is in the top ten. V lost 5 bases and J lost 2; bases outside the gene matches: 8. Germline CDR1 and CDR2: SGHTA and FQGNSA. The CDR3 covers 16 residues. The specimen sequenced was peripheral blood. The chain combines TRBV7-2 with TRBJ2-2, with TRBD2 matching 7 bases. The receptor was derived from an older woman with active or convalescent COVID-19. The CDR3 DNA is TGTGCCAGCAGCATCCCCCTAGCGGCAAACACCGGGGAGCTGTTTTTT. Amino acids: CASSIPLAANTGELFF.